This is a list of T cell receptor beta chains from one sample in a study of vaccination effects on CD4 cells after COVID-19. These receptors have no identified antigens. Here immunoSEQ multiplex PCR was the method, and the copy in TCRdb shows in-frame clones only, minus some. This sample has some 31,000 clones; more than 70% occur once, and the top ten carry under 30%. The sample here was CD4+ T cells from PBMCs cultured with HCoV-OC43 spike peptides, taken before COVID-19 vaccination. The receptors originated from a human donor who received a COVID-19 vaccine. The CDR3 runs from the conserved cysteine through the conserved F or W. Each record gives: CDR3 protein, CDR3 DNA, V gene, clone size, J gene, D gene. The D gene is left open where the match is weak. The size field is filled for only some rows; it gives once, few, many or a size class.

CDR3: CASSGDRGYTF; DNA: TGTGCCAGCAGCGGGGACAGGGGCTACACCTTC; V: TRBV9; size: .; J: TRBJ1-2; D: TRBD1
CDR3: CATSDPGGQPQHF; DNA: TGTGCCACCAGTGACCCCGGAGGTCAGCCCCAGCATTTT; V: TRBV24-1; size: once; J: TRBJ1-5; D: .
CDR3: CAIQRSSGNTIYF; DNA: TGTGCCATCCAGAGGAGCTCTGGAAACACCATATATTTT; V: TRBV10-3; size: .; J: TRBJ1-3; D: .
CDR3: CASSQVFSGGMNNEQFF; DNA: TGTGCCAGCAGCCAGGTTTTTAGCGGGGGAATGAACAATGAGCAGTTCTTC; V: TRBV3-1/TRBV3-2; size: .; J: TRBJ2-1; D: TRBD2
CDR3: CATSEPGTGNQETQYF; DNA: TGTGCCACCAGTGAACCCGGGACAGGCAACCAAGAGACCCAGTACTTC; V: TRBV24-1; size: once; J: TRBJ2-5; D: TRBD1
CDR3: CASSFVPNQPQHF; DNA: TGTGCCAGCAGCTTCGTTCCGAATCAGCCCCAGCATTTT; V: TRBV5-5; size: few; J: TRBJ1-5; D: .
CDR3: CATRTYNEQFF; DNA: TGTGCCACCAGGACCTACAATGAGCAGTTCTTC; V: TRBV24-1; size: .; J: TRBJ2-1; D: .
CDR3: CASSEARGLGQFF; DNA: TGTGCCAGCAGTGAGGCCCGTGGACTAGGACAGTTCTTC; V: TRBV2; size: .; J: TRBJ2-1; D: TRBD2
CDR3: CASSLAQGAVETQYF; DNA: TGTGCCAGCAGCTTAGCCCAGGGGGCGGTTGAGACCCAGTACTTC; V: TRBV7-9; size: .; J: TRBJ2-5; D: TRBD1
CDR3: CAWSVQGKAQHF; DNA: TGTGCCTGGAGTGTACAGGGGAAGGCCCAGCATTTT; V: TRBV30; size: .; J: TRBJ1-5; D: TRBD1
CDR3: CASSLWGNTEAFF; DNA: TGTGCCAGCAGTTTATGGGGGAACACTGAAGCTTTCTTT; V: TRBV12-3/TRBV12-4; size: .; J: TRBJ1-1; D: .
CDR3: CSASSGNRAYEQYF; DNA: TGCAGTGCTAGTAGCGGGAATCGAGCCTACGAGCAGTACTTC; V: TRBV20-1; size: .; J: TRBJ2-7; D: TRBD2
CDR3: CASSLAPYF; DNA: TGTGCCAGCAGCTTGGCACCCTACTTC; V: TRBV5-8; size: .; J: TRBJ2-4; D: .
CDR3: CSVGLNSGRNGELFF; DNA: TGCAGCGTTGGTTTGAATAGCGGGAGAAACGGGGAGCTGTTTTTT; V: TRBV29-1; size: .; J: TRBJ2-2; D: TRBD2
CDR3: CASSYLDGELFF; DNA: TGTGCCAGCAGTTACCTCGACGGGGAGCTGTTTTTT; V: TRBV6-5; size: .; J: TRBJ2-2; D: .
CDR3: CASSLEYNTGELFF; DNA: TGTGCCAGCAGTTTAGAGTACAACACCGGGGAGCTGTTTTTT; V: TRBV27; size: .; J: TRBJ2-2; D: .
CDR3: CASMGMTENYGYTF; DNA: TGTGCCAGCATGGGAATGACGGAAAACTATGGCTACACCTTC; V: TRBV28; size: .; J: TRBJ1-2; D: .
CDR3: CASSFLGTDYNEQFF; DNA: TGTGCCAGCAGCTTTCTCGGGACGGACTACAATGAGCAGTTCTTC; V: TRBV5-5; size: .; J: TRBJ2-1; D: .
CDR3: CASSLRTATQNTIYF; DNA: TGTGCCAGCAGTTTAAGGACGGCCACGCAAAACACCATATATTTT; V: TRBV28; size: .; J: TRBJ1-3; D: .
CDR3: CASSIDRGGNGYTF; DNA: TGTGCCAGTAGTATCGACAGGGGAGGGAATGGCTACACCTTC; V: TRBV19; size: .; J: TRBJ1-2; D: TRBD1
CDR3: CASSEDRVTDTQYF; DNA: TGCGCCAGCAGCGAGGACAGGGTAACAGATACGCAGTATTTT; V: TRBV5-1; size: .; J: TRBJ2-3; D: TRBD1
CDR3: CASSPPGSATRGYTF; DNA: TGCGCCAGCAGCCCCCCGGGTTCTGCTACCCGGGGCTACACCTTC; V: TRBV4-1; size: .; J: TRBJ1-2; D: .
CDR3: CASSQDRTELYGYTF; DNA: TGCGCCAGCAGCCAAGATAGGACAGAGCTCTATGGCTACACCTTC; V: TRBV4-1; size: once; J: TRBJ1-2; D: .
CDR3: CASPPGTGVGEQFF; DNA: TGTGCCAGCCCCCCCGGGACAGGGGTCGGTGAGCAGTTCTTC; V: TRBV18; size: .; J: TRBJ2-1; D: TRBD1
CDR3: CASRTPDRLEAFF; DNA: TGTGCCAGCAGAACCCCGGACAGGCTAGAAGCTTTCTTT; V: TRBV6-6; size: .; J: TRBJ1-1; D: TRBD1
CDR3: CASVRNTIYF; DNA: TGTGCCAGCGTCAGAAACACCATATATTTT; V: TRBV12-3/TRBV12-4; size: .; J: TRBJ1-3; D: .
CDR3: CASSLGPSQETQYF; DNA: TGCGCCAGCAGCTTGGGGCCGAGTCAAGAGACCCAGTACTTC; V: TRBV5-1; size: .; J: TRBJ2-5; D: .
CDR3: CASSPTGADTQYF; DNA: TGTGCCAGCAGCCCCACAGGGGCAGATACGCAGTATTTT; V: TRBV7-3; size: .; J: TRBJ2-3; D: TRBD1
CDR3: CSVEVQVTLNEQFF; DNA: TGCAGCGTTGAAGTACAGGTGACCCTCAATGAGCAGTTCTTC; V: TRBV29-1; size: .; J: TRBJ2-1; D: .
CDR3: CASSEAGQYNEQFF; DNA: TGTGCCAGCAGCGAGGCAGGACAGTACAATGAGCAGTTCTTC; V: TRBV6-5; size: .; J: TRBJ2-1; D: .
CDR3: CAISVADTQYF; DNA: TGTGCCATATCGGTGGCAGATACGCAGTATTTT; V: TRBV6-6; size: .; J: TRBJ2-3; D: .
CDR3: CSVTTSAYNEQFF; DNA: TGCAGCGTGACGACTAGCGCCTACAATGAGCAGTTCTTC; V: TRBV29-1; size: .; J: TRBJ2-1; D: TRBD2
CDR3: CASLGWGGLSGELFF; DNA: TGTGCCAGCCTGGGCTGGGGTGGGTTATCCGGGGAGCTGTTTTTT; V: TRBV19; size: .; J: TRBJ2-2; D: .
CDR3: CASSFGTSGRLNEQFF; DNA: TGTGCCAGCAGCTTTGGGACTAGCGGGAGACTTAATGAGCAGTTCTTC; V: TRBV7-6; size: .; J: TRBJ2-1; D: TRBD2
CDR3: CASSLLNQPQHF; DNA: TGTGCCAGCAGCTTACTCAATCAGCCCCAGCATTTT; V: TRBV7-2; size: .; J: TRBJ1-5; D: .
CDR3: CASSLDPSGYNEQFF; DNA: TGTGCCAGCAGCTTAGATCCTAGCGGCTACAATGAGCAGTTCTTC; V: TRBV11-3; size: .; J: TRBJ2-1; D: TRBD2